This T cell receptor (beta chain) was captured by sequencing in a study of cytomegalovirus exposure and HLA in healthy donors. Overall study findings and caveats: Association of a missense DCLRE1C variant with TCR beta V- and J-gene trimming was reported in a later analysis.

Primers for the PCR totalled 60 Vbeta and 13 Jbeta. Generated by immunoSEQ multiplex PCR, the TCRdb table keeps only in-frame clones and is missing some. The sample records some 150,000 clones, approximately 84% being singletons. The CDR3 sequence is 14 residues long. V was shortened by 5 bases and J by 8 bases, with 13 bases between the two germline ends. Germline lookup yields CDR1 SGHTA and CDR2 FQGNSA. Comments on this clone: Its target is not known.

The chain couples TRBV7-2 to TRBJ1-6; tentatively, D is TRBD1 (6 bases). This receptor was identified in a woman aged 40 to 50 in good health and CMV-seronegative. The material sequenced was PBMCs. The chain's CDR3 is CASSQAAGDSPLHF. In nucleotides, the CDR3 is TGTGCCAGCAGCCAAGCGGCAGGGGATTCACCCCTCCACTTT. Combining the CDR3 with reference TRBV7-2 and TRBJ1-6 gives the whole variable domain GAGVSQSPSNKVTEKGKDVELRCDPISGHTALYWYRQSLGQGLEFLIYFQGNSAPDKSGLPSDRFSAERTGGSVSTLTIQRTQQEDSAVYLCASSQAAGDSPLHFGNGTRLTVT.